This T cell receptor (beta chain) derives from a study of PD-1 blockade in classical Hodgkin lymphoma. Study context: Once every 2 weeks, patients received intravenous nivolumab at 3 mg/kg.

Every patient relapsed after autologous stem cell transplantation, and brentuximab vedotin exposure varied. This CDR3 is built from 18 residues. V was cut by 4 bases and J by 5 bases, with 21 bases left in between. Germline loops: CDR1 LGHNT, CDR2 FRNRAP. The method was immunoSEQ multiplex PCR; TCRdb's version includes in-frame clones alone and lacks a portion of them. The sample holds about 46,000 clones, over 60% seen once. Sequencing was performed on peripheral blood mononuclear cells (PBMCs), taken before the second cycle of nivolumab. This receptor was obtained from a human donor with classical Hodgkin lymphoma. The V and J genes are TRBV12-5 and TRBJ2-6; possible D gene TRBD1, 5 bases. CDR3 DNA sequence: TGTGCTAGTGGTTGGAGCCATGCAGGACAAAGTCGGGCCAACGTCCTGACTTTC. Translation: CASGWSHAGQSRANVLTF.